Described below is a single TCR beta chain sequence and its context. Researchers reported that TCR beta cDNA libraries carried unique molecular identifiers. TCRdb fed the PCR reads into MiXCR, producing one record per CDR3 protein. There are around 260,000 distinct CDR3 sequences in the sample; 36% occur only once, and more than 4% lies in the top ten. The sample comes from a study of post-analysis software for immune sequencing data. The source of this sequence is a girl aged 5 to 17 with multiple sclerosis. The sample taken for sequencing was blood.

As DNA, the CDR3 is TGTGCCACCAGCTCGAAAGACTCTGGAAACACCATATATTTT. The encoded protein is CATSSKDSGNTIYF. V and J are TRBV15 and TRBJ1-3, with D unclear. V lost 5 bases to trimming and J lost 0 bases, with 8 bases between them. The CDR3 totals 14 residues. Germline V gene sequence: CDR1 LNHNV, CDR2 YYDKDF (reference sequence). Full variable domain (rest looked up from reference TRBV15 and TRBJ1-3): DAMVIQNPRYQVTQFGKPVTLSCSQTLNHNVMYWYQQKSSQAPKLLFHYYDKDFNNEADTPDNFQSRRPNTSFCFLDIRSPGLGDTAMYLCATSSKDSGNTIYFGEGSWLTVV.